This T cell receptor beta chain is from a study of T-cell memory formation after mild COVID-19. This clonotype was seen more than once but under ten times. Its target is unknown. Between the trimmed V and J ends, which lost 5 bases and 8 bases, there was a span of 12 bases. The V gene's germline CDR1 is MGHRA and CDR2 YSYEKL. The CDR3 runs to 12 residues. A single record per CDR3 protein comes from TCRdb applying MiXCR to the 5' RACE reads. The sample yields 350,000 to 450,000 distinct CDR3 sequences, approximately 27% seen once. Findings of the study overall: Later expanders leaned toward CD4+, whereas clones contracting from day 15 to 85 were balanced CD4/CD8.

The V gene is TRBV4-1, the J gene TRBJ1-1; no reliable D call. This TCR was recovered from an adult woman who had mild COVID-19 (a few samples of this study predate the infection). Cell type and time point are not known. Input material: PBMCs or a T cell subset sorted from them (not recorded which). DNA of the CDR3: TGCGCCAGCAGCGCGTTAGGGCTAGAAGCTTTCTTT. Translating gives CASSALGLEAFF.